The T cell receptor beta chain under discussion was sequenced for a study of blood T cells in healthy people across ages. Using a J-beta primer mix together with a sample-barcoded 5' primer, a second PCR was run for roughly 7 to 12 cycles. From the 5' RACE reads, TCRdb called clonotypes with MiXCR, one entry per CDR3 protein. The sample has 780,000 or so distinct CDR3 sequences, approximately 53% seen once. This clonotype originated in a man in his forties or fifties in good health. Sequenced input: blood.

DNA for the CDR3: TGTGCCAGCAGCTTAGATCGGGACGGGGCCCCTTATGGCTACACCTTC. The encoded protein is CASSLDRDGAPYGYTF. This chain links TRBV7-2 with TRBJ1-2, with D maybe TRBD1 (5 bases). The CDR3 has 16 amino acids. Germline V gene lookup returns CDR1 SGHTA and CDR2 FQGNSA. Trimming took 1 base from V and 5 from J, leaving 17 bases between them.